The T cell receptor beta chain under discussion was sequenced for a study of control samples from healthy donors and cancer patients. Sequencing used immunoSEQ multiplex PCR; TCRdb keeps in-frame clones, though not all of them. The sample lists 170,000 or so clones; 90% to 95% were seen once. This CDR3 has 16 residues. The V and J ends lost 1 base and 9 bases, in that order; junction bases with no gene match: 15. Germline values: CDR1 SGHNT, CDR2 YYREEE (reference sequence). The source is a woman in her late teens or twenties in good health. This sequence joins TRBV5-4 and TRBJ1-1; 7 bases map to TRBD1. The specimen sequenced was blood. For the CDR3, the DNA is TGTGCCAGCAGCTTGAAAAAGGGAGACAGGGCAGCCAAAGCTTTCTTT. Its protein product is CASSLKKGDRAAKAFF.